What follows is one T cell receptor (beta chain) and its context. The data originate from a study of T cells after yellow fever vaccination. Study-wide context: SMART-Seq v4 Ultra Low Input served to prepare low-cell-number fractions.

TCRdb re-derived calls from the 5' RACE reads in MiXCR, one entry per CDR3 protein. The profile covers tens of thousands of distinct CDR3 sequences, with roughly 4.5% appearing a single time and 35% to 40% taken by the ten largest. V shed 3 bases and J shed 0 bases, with 12 bases lying between them. The CDR3 spans 16 residues. Germline V lookup: CDR1 SGHVS, CDR2 FQNEAQ. This sequence was found in a man younger than 35 who received the YFV17D yellow fever vaccine. The rearrangement joins TRBV7-8 to TRBJ1-3; maybe TRBD1 (6 bases). The sample was PBMCs, either bulk or a sorted T-cell subset (CD4+, CD8+, memory, or dextramer-sorted; not recorded which), taken on the day of the yellow fever booster vaccination. For the CDR3, the DNA is TGTGCCAGCAGCTTTCAGGGGAGAAGCTCTGGAAACACCATATATTTT. Amino acids: CASSFQGRSSGNTIYF.